These 30 T cell receptor beta chains were all obtained from the same sample, sequenced in a study of blood T cells in healthy people across ages. Then a second PCR, running roughly 7 to 11 cycles, was carried out with a sample-barcoded 5' primer and a J-beta primer mix. TCRdb recomputed calls from the 5' RACE reads with MiXCR, one row per CDR3 protein. The sample shows around 1,600,000 distinct CDR3 sequences, roughly 43% of them seen only once. The sequenced material came from blood. Receptor source: a woman in her late teens or twenties in good health.

The sample holds a few counts of this clonotype. The V call is TRBV2, the J call TRBJ2-1, with 10 nucleotides matching TRBD2. The CDR3 covers 15 residues. Germline trimming cut 5 bases from V and 6 bases from J; bases unmatched to any gene: 7. Germline V gene sequence: CDR1 SNHLY, CDR2 FYNNEI. CDR3 nucleotides: TGTGCCAGCAGTCCCCTAGCGGGGGCTACCAATGAGCAGTTCTTC. This gives the protein CASSPLAGATNEQFF.

A few counts support this clonotype. The rearrangement links TRBV13 to TRBJ1-1; perhaps TRBD1 as D (5 bases). This CDR3 has 13 amino acids. Germline lookup yields CDR1 PRHDT and CDR2 FYEKMQ (reference sequence). Between the trimmed V and J ends, which lost 11 bases and 4 bases, there was a span of 17 bases. The CDR3 coding sequence is TGTGCCTGGAGGGTTTCTGGGGGCACTGAAGCTTTCTTT. Its protein product is CAWRVSGGTEAFF.

This chain connects TRBV27 to TRBJ2-3; the D gene could be TRBD1 or TRBD2 (5 bases each). This CDR3 region has 15 residues. The germline V and J ends were trimmed by 3 bases and 5 bases, with 15 bases remaining between them. CDR1 is MNHEY and CDR2 is SMNVEV in the germline V gene (reference sequence). In DNA, the CDR3 is TGTGCCAGCAGTTTCGGGACCGGTGTTGTAGATACGCAGTATTTT. It yields the protein CASSFGTGVVDTQYF.

The chain uses TRBV20-1 and TRBJ2-1; 8 positions agree with TRBD2. This CDR3 has 13 residues. J gave up 8 bases and V 0 bases, and 3 bases lay outside the gene matches. Germline assignment: CDR1 DFQATT and CDR2 SNEGSKA (reference sequence). The CDR3 DNA reads TGCAGTGCTAGAGATTTAGCGGGGCATGAGCAGTTCTTC. It codes for CSARDLAGHEQFF.

The chain links TRBV7-2 to TRBJ1-2; D not resolved. This CDR3 region has 16 residues. V lost 5 bases and J lost 4, with 20 bases in between. In germline, CDR1 is SGHTA, CDR2 FQGNSA. The CDR3, as DNA: TGTGCCAGCAGCCCTCGGACCTTGAGGAGAGCCTATGGCTACACCTTC. It is translated as CASSPRTLRRAYGYTF.

The V call is TRBV7-9, the J call TRBJ1-2; 7 bases are a match to TRBD1. Per germline, CDR1 SEHNR and CDR2 FQNEAQ (reference sequence). V was pared by 5 bases and J by 2 bases, with 5 bases of the junction left unmatched. The CDR3 runs 14 residues. The CDR3 loop is CASSNTGENYGYTF. The CDR3 DNA sequence: TGTGCCAGCAGCAACACAGGGGAAAACTATGGCTACACCTTC.

This clonotype showed up just a few times. The chain is built from TRBV7-2 and TRBJ1-5; tentative D call: TRBD1 (5 bases). V was shortened by 1 base and J by 9 bases, with 13 bases between the two germline ends. The CDR3 sequence is 14 residues long. Germline lookup yields CDR1 SGHTA and CDR2 FQGNSA. The chain's CDR3 is CASSLGDRLTPQHF. The CDR3 DNA follows: TGTGCCAGCAGCTTAGGGGACCGTCTAACGCCCCAGCATTTT. The full variable domain, in which reference TRBV7-2 and TRBJ1-5 provide the parts outside the CDR3, is GAGVSQSPSNKVTEKGKDVELRCDPISGHTALYWYRQSLGQGLEFLIYFQGNSAPDKSGLPSDRFSAERTGGSVSTLTIQRTQQEDSAVYLCASSLGDRLTPQHFGDGTRLSIL.

This chain connects TRBV5-1 to TRBJ2-7, with 9 bases matching TRBD1. V dropped 3 bases and J dropped 2; count of bases not matched to a gene: 9. The germline V gene encodes CDR1 SGHRS and CDR2 YFSETQ. The CDR3 is 16 amino acids. The CDR3 region is CASSWGDRDVPYEQYF. The DNA of the CDR3 is TGCGCCAGCAGCTGGGGGGACAGGGACGTCCCCTACGAGCAGTACTTC.

This clonotype was counted only a few times. The V call is TRBV20-1, the J call TRBJ2-1, with 9 bases matching TRBD2. The CDR3 runs to 15 residues. Germline lookup yields CDR1 DFQATT and CDR2 SNEGSKA (reference sequence). V lost 0 bases, J lost 4 bases, and 4 bases stayed unmatched. The CDR3 region is CSARDGSGRYNEQFF. The CDR3 DNA sequence: TGCAGTGCTAGAGATGGCAGCGGGAGGTACAATGAGCAGTTCTTC.

The V gene is TRBV4-1, the J gene TRBJ1-2; D possibly corresponds to TRBD1 (5 bases). The CDR3 has 15 residues. CDR1 is MGHRA, CDR2 YSYEKL, per germline. Trimming left V 1 base short and J 5 bases short, with 14 bases between. Here the CDR3 reads CASSQAGHANYGYTF. The CDR3 nucleotides read TGCGCCAGCAGCCAAGCAGGACACGCAAATTATGGCTACACCTTC.

This clonotype occurred a few times. The rearrangement uses TRBV6-2 or TRBV6-3 and TRBJ2-2; D possibly corresponds to TRBD1 (6 bases). The V end lost 6 bases, the J end lost 2 bases, and 13 bases lay between the germline ends. The CDR3 has 15 residues. Germline lookup yields CDR1 MNHEY and CDR2 SVGEGT. This chain's CDR3 is CASSRTDTNTGELFF. The CDR3, as DNA: TGTGCCAGCAGCCGGACAGACACTAACACCGGGGAGCTGTTTTTT.

The chain links TRBV6-6 to TRBJ1-2, with D possibly being TRBD1 (5 bases). Trimming removed 11 bases at V and 6 bases at J, with 10 bases between. CDR1 and CDR2 from the germline V gene are MNHNY and SVGAGI (reference sequence). There are 10 residues in the CDR3. Written as DNA, the CDR3 is TGTGCCGGGCTGGGGGATGGCTACACCTTC. Its translation is CAGLGDGYTF.

The chain carries TRBV25-1 and TRBJ2-7; 11 bases fit TRBD1. The ends lost 10 bases at V and 4 bases at J; junction bases unmatched: 3. Germline V CDR1 and CDR2: MGHDK, SYGVNS. The CDR3 has 12 residues. This CDR3 is CATGTGGYEQYF. The DNA of the CDR3 is TGTGCCACGGGGACAGGGGGATACGAGCAGTACTTC.

The CDR3 loop is CASSFGRYTEAFF. CDR3 coding DNA: TGTGCCAGCAGCTTTGGACGGTACACTGAAGCTTTCTTT. The chain has TRBV6-5 and TRBJ1-1; D is undetermined. This CDR3 contains 13 residues. V lost 6 bases, J lost 3 bases, and 11 bases lay in between. The germline V gene encodes CDR1 MNHEY and CDR2 SVGAGI.

This chain links TRBV7-9 with TRBJ2-7; D might be TRBD2 (5 bases). The V gene's germline CDR1 is SEHNR and CDR2 FQNEAQ (reference sequence). V was shortened by 4 bases and J by 3 bases, with 16 bases between the two germline ends. The CDR3 runs 15 residues. CDR3 residues: CASSYSRTSYYEQYF. CDR3 bases: TGTGCCAGCAGCTATTCACGGACTTCCTACTACGAGCAGTACTTC.

This chain joins TRBV28 and TRBJ2-5; 10 nucleotides agree with TRBD2. The assigned J gene may be wrong: the sequence end matches TRBJ2-7 better. This CDR3 spans 16 amino acids. Germline V gene sequence: CDR1 MDHEN, CDR2 SYDVKM. CDR3 sequence: CASSFLTSGFTYEQYF. DNA for the CDR3: TGTGCCAGCAGTTTCTTGACTAGCGGGTTTACCTACGAGCAGTACTTC.

In DNA, the CDR3 is TGCAGCGTTGAAGAAGGGGGCAGCTACAATGAGCAGTACTTC. It is translated as CSVEEGGSYNEQYF. The chain joins TRBV29-1 to TRBJ2-1, with 7 positions matching TRBD1. The tail of the sequence fits TRBJ2-7 better, so the J call may be wrong. CDR1 and CDR2 (germline): SQVTM, ANQGSEA. The CDR3 sequence is 14 residues long.

J is TRBJ2-7 and V is TRBV11-2, with D possibly being TRBD1 (5 bases). Germline CDR1 SGHAT, CDR2 FQNNGV. CDR3 length: 14 residues. V dropped 4 bases and J dropped 1 base, with 11 bases sitting between them. The CDR3 loop is CASSSSQVSYEQYF. CDR3 in DNA: TGTGCCAGCAGCTCCTCACAGGTATCCTACGAGCAGTACTTC.

The chain recombines TRBV20-1 with TRBJ2-1; a possible D gene is TRBD2 (5 bases). The CDR3 loop spans 16 amino acids. V gave up 1 base and J gave up 0 bases, with 13 bases separating them. Germline lookup yields CDR1 DFQATT and CDR2 SNEGSKA (reference sequence). CDR3 nucleotides: TGCAGTGCTAGAGTCGCTAGCCCCTCCTCCTACAATGAGCAGTTCTTC. It yields the protein CSARVASPSSYNEQFF.

Here the CDR3 DNA reads TGTGCCAGCATCTCCTCTGGAAACACCATATATTTT. Protein product: CASISSGNTIYF. The V and J genes are TRBV28 and TRBJ1-3; D remains unclear. This CDR3 is 12 amino acids long. Germline V gene data show CDR1 as MDHEN and CDR2 as SYDVKM. Trimming left V 7 bases short and J 0 bases short, with 4 bases between.

The chain's CDR3 is CASSPSDSHSNQPQHF. In DNA form, the CDR3 reads TGTGCCAGCAGCCCCTCTGACAGCCATAGCAATCAGCCCCAGCATTTT. The V call is TRBV11-2, the J call TRBJ1-5; D is perhaps TRBD1 (5 bases). V lost 5 bases and J lost 0, with 14 bases in between. Germline CDR1 and CDR2: SGHAT and FQNNGV. The CDR3 length is 16 residues.

V is TRBV20-1 and J is TRBJ1-5; D possibly corresponds to TRBD1 (5 bases). CDR1 DFQATT and CDR2 SNEGSKA come from the germline V gene (reference sequence). Trimming left V 1 base short and J 7 bases short, with 11 bases between. There are 13 residues in the CDR3. CDR3 protein: CSARVGGVQPQHF. DNA of the CDR3: TGCAGTGCTAGAGTAGGAGGGGTACAGCCCCAGCATTTT.

The DNA of the CDR3 is TGCAGTGCTAGAGATCGTCCCTTGATCACAGATACGCAGTATTTT. Its translation: CSARDRPLITDTQYF. The V gene is TRBV20-1, the J gene TRBJ2-3; unclear D gene. This CDR3 contains 15 residues. Germline loops: CDR1 DFQATT, CDR2 SNEGSKA (reference sequence). V dropped 0 bases and J dropped 2 bases, with 12 bases sitting between them.

V gene TRBV18 combines with J gene TRBJ2-2; 12 bases agree with TRBD1. The CDR3 has 18 amino acids. The V gene's germline CDR1 is KGHSH and CDR2 LQKENI. V trimming: 6 bases; J trimming: 5 bases; junction bases outside the gene matches: 13. The CDR3 is CASSDGTGGEERTGELFF. The CDR3 nucleotides read TGTGCCAGCTCGGACGGGACAGGGGGCGAAGAACGAACCGGGGAGCTGTTTTTT. The entire variable domain, with the rest obtained from reference TRBV18 and TRBJ2-2, is as follows: NAGVMQNPRHLVRRRGQEARLRCSPMKGHSHVYWYRQLPEEGLKFMVYLQKENIIDESGMPKERFSAEFPKEGPSILRIQQVVRGDSAAYFCASSDGTGGEERTGELFFGEGSRLTVL.

The rearrangement links TRBV20-1 to TRBJ2-7, with 13 bases lining up with TRBD2. CDR3 size: 14 residues. The germline CDR1 and CDR2 sequences are DFQATT and SNEGSKA (reference sequence). V was clipped by 1 base and J by 5 bases; unmatched bases: 2. The CDR3 here is CSARGGLAGDEQYF. The CDR3 nucleotides are TGCAGTGCTAGAGGTGGACTAGCGGGAGACGAGCAGTACTTC.

In this sample, this clonotype turned up a few times. V is TRBV25-1 and J is TRBJ2-7, with no clear D. Trimming stripped 2 bases from V and 0 bases from J, with 8 bases between. Germline values: CDR1 MGHDK, CDR2 SYGVNS. The CDR3 length is 14 residues. In DNA, the CDR3 is TGTGCCAGCAGTGAACAGATGAGCTCCTACGAGCAGTACTTC. Translating gives CASSEQMSSYEQYF.

The V call is TRBV4-3, the J call TRBJ1-4; D call uncertain. This CDR3 spans 14 amino acids. Deletions cut 4 bases from V and 8 bases from J, with 14 bases between. Germline assignment: CDR1 LGHNA and CDR2 YSLEER. The CDR3 loop is CASSPDGRREKLFF. The CDR3 DNA reads as TGCGCCAGCAGCCCCGATGGGCGGCGAGAAAAACTGTTTTTT.

This rearrangement joins TRBV6-6 to TRBJ2-1; TRBD2 matches at 12 bases. Trimming at V came to 6 bases and at J to 7 bases, leaving 10 bases not matched to a gene. The length of the CDR3 is 16 residues. Germline V CDR1 and CDR2: MNHNY, SVGAGI (reference sequence). The CDR3 nucleotides read TGTGCCAGCAGCTCCAGACTAGCGGGAGTCGGTAATGAGCAGTTCTTC. This sequence encodes CASSSRLAGVGNEQFF.

This clonotype was recorded a few times. The rearrangement uses TRBV12-3 or TRBV12-4 and TRBJ1-6; the D gene is possibly TRBD1 (5 bases). CDR3 size: 14 residues. With 3 bases removed from V and 9 bases from J, the gap between germline ends came to 12 bases. The CDR3 coding sequence is TGTGCCAGCAGTTTTTTGGGGGGGTTTTCACCCCTCCACTTT. Translating gives CASSFLGGFSPLHF.

The chain uses TRBV5-1 and TRBJ2-2, with 8 bases aligning to TRBD1. The germline V gene has CDR1 SGHRS and CDR2 YFSETQ. CDR3 length: 14 amino acids. V gave up 2 bases and J gave up 6 bases; unmatched junction bases: 3. CDR3 residues: CASSFWTGSGELFF. The CDR3, as DNA: TGCGCCAGCAGCTTTTGGACAGGGTCCGGGGAGCTGTTTTTT.